Below, one T cell receptor beta chain is given with its context. No antigen is known for it. The PCR used 60 Vbeta and 13 Jbeta primers. Here immunoSEQ multiplex PCR was the method, and the copy in TCRdb shows in-frame clones only, minus some. The sample has over 150,000 clones; roughly 81% are singletons. The CDR3 contains 17 residues. Germline V gene lookup returns CDR1 SGHDT and CDR2 YYEEEE. Trimming stripped 1 base from V and 5 bases from J, with 21 bases between. This sample was taken from a study of cytomegalovirus exposure and HLA in healthy donors. The study, taken as a whole, reports: Analyses of presence/absence relied on an assumption of roughly uniform sequencing depth across donors.

The TCR comes from a girl under 18 in good health and CMV-seropositive. Sequenced: PBMCs. This chain uses TRBV5-6 with TRBJ1-1; TRBD1 might be the D (5 bases). CDR3 DNA: TGTGCCAGCAGCTTGTTAGGAGACAGTTCCGGGCCTACTGAAGCTTTCTTT. It specifies CASSLLGDSSGPTEAFF.